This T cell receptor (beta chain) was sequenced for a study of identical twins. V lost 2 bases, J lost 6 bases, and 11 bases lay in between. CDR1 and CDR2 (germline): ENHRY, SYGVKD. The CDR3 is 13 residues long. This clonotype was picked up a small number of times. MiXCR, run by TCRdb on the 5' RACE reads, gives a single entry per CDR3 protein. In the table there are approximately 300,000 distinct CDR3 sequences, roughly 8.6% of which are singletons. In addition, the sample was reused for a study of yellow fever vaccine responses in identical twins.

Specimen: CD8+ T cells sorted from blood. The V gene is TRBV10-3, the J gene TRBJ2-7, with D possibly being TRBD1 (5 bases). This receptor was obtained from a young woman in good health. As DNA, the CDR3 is TGTGCCATCAGTGAGGTTCAGGGATCCGAGCAGTACTTC. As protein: CAISEVQGSEQYF.